This T cell receptor beta chain originates from a study of early T cells in non-severe SARS-CoV-2 infection. Concerning this clonotype itself: What it binds is not known.

The protocol attached unique molecular identifiers to individual cDNA molecules. TCRdb ran MiXCR on the 5' RACE reads and lists one entry per CDR3 protein. The repertoire holds 40,000 to 45,000 distinct CDR3 sequences, approximately 11% seen once, with 8% to 10% in the top ten. Trimming pared 0 bases from V and 2 bases from J, leaving 17 bases between. CDR3 length: 17 residues. In germline, CDR1 is LGHNA, CDR2 YNFKEQ. Study conclusions and caveats: VDJdb matches were skewed toward anti-spike CD8 T cell responses.

This TCR was sampled from an adult who was a healthcare worker with PCR-confirmed SARS-CoV-2 infection or an uninfected control (not recorded which). The genes are TRBV4-2 and TRBJ2-7; D is unclear. Sequencing was performed on whole blood. CDR3 nucleotide sequence: TGTGCCAGCAGCCAAGATCTAGGAACTAATCCAACCTACGAGCAGTACTTC. It translates to CASSQDLGTNPTYEQYF.